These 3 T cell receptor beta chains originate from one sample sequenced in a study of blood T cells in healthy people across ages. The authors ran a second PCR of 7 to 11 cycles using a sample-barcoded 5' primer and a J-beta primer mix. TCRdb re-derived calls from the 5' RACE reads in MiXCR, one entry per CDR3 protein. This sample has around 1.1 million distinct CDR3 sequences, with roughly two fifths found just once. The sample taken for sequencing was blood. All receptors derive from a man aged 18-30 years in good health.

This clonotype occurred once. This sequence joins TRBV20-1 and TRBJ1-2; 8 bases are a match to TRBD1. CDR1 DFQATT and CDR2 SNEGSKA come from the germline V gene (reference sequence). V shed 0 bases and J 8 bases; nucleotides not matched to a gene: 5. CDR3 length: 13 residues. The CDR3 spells CSAREGQGAGYTF. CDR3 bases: TGCAGTGCTAGAGAGGGGCAGGGGGCGGGCTACACCTTC.

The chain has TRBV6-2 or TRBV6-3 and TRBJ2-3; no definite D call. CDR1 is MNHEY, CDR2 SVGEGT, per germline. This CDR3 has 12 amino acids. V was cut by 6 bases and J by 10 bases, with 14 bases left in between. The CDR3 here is CASSQPSTAQYF. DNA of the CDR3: TGTGCCAGCAGCCAACCTTCTACGGCGCAGTATTTT.

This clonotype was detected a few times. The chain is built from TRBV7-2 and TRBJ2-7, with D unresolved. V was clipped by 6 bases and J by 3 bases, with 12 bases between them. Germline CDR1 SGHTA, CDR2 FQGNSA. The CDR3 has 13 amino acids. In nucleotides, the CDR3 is TGTGCCAGCAGTTTACAGACTCTCTACGAGCAGTACTTC. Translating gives CASSLQTLYEQYF.